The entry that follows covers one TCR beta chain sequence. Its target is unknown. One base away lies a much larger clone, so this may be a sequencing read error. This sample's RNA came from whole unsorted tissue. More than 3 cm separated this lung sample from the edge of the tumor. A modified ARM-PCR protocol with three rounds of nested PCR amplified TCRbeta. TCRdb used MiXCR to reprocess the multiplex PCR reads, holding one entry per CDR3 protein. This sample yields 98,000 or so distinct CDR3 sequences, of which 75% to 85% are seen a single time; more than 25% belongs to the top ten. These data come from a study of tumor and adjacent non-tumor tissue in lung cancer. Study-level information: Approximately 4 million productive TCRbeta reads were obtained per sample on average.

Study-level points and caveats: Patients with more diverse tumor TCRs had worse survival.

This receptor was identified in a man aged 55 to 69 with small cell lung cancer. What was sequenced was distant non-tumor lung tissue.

CDR3 protein: CSTNPQKTVYNEQFF. The CDR3 region has the DNA TGCAGTACCAATCCCCAGAAAACTGTCTACAATGAGCAGTTCTTC. The rearrangement uses TRBV20-1 and TRBJ2-1, with D uncertain. Germline lookup yields CDR1 DFQATT and CDR2 SNEGSKA (reference sequence). The CDR3 sequence is 15 residues long. V was clipped by 8 bases and J by 3 bases, with 20 bases between them.